The 18 T cell receptor beta chains below were found in one sample sequenced in a study of vaccination effects on CD4 cells after COVID-19. Antigen-specific CD4+ T cells expanded by the ViraFEST assay with viral peptide pools were then sequenced. Between days 10 and 11 of culture, CD4+ T cells were separated out. Data came from immunoSEQ multiplex PCR; TCRdb stores just in-frame clones and leaves some out. Here the sample spans some 79,000 clones, about 74% being singletons. These receptors have no known antigen. Here the sequenced sample was CD4+ T cells from PBMCs cultured with HCoV-229E spike peptides, taken before COVID-19 vaccination. These receptors all stem from a human donor who received a COVID-19 vaccine.

The chain combines TRBV7-2 with TRBJ2-5; D is ambiguous. V was shortened by 0 bases and J by 0 bases, with 5 bases between the two germline ends. The CDR3 is made up of 14 amino acids. Germline lookup yields CDR1 SGHTA and CDR2 FQGNSA. CDR3 loop: CASSLAGYQETQYF. The CDR3 DNA reads as TGTGCCAGCAGCTTAGCGGGGTACCAAGAGACCCAGTACTTC.

The chain has TRBV30 and TRBJ1-6; possible D gene TRBD1, 5 bases. Germline V gene sequence: CDR1 GTSNPN, CDR2 SVGIG (reference sequence). There are 12 residues in the CDR3. V lost 7 bases to trimming and J lost 9 bases, with 13 bases between them. In DNA form, the CDR3 reads TGTGCCTCCGGGACCGGGGTTTCACCCCTCCACTTT. Its translation is CASGTGVSPLHF.

V is TRBV3-1 (or the pseudogene TRBV3-2) and J is TRBJ1-4, with D perhaps TRBD1 (6 bases). Looked up from germline, CDR1 is LGHDT and CDR2 is YNNKEL (reference sequence). V lost 0 bases, J lost 7 bases, and 12 bases lay in between. This CDR3 comprises 15 residues. The CDR3 reads CASSQDLLGGEKLFF. The CDR3, as DNA: TGTGCCAGCAGCCAAGATCTTCTAGGGGGTGAAAAACTGTTTTTT.

This clone was seen a single time. The chain links TRBV4-1 to TRBJ2-5; D possibly corresponds to TRBD2 (7 bases). The CDR3 spans 18 residues. The germline gives CDR1 MGHRA, CDR2 YSYEKL. V gave up 1 base and J gave up 1 base, with 19 bases separating them. CDR3 sequence reads: CASSQVQRGASGQETQYF. The CDR3 DNA reads as TGCGCCAGCAGCCAAGTCCAGAGGGGGGCTAGCGGCCAAGAGACCCAGTACTTC.

The chain has TRBV7-2 and TRBJ2-2; no clear D gene. V lost 7 bases to trimming and J lost 5 bases, with 20 bases between them. Germline V gives CDR1 SGHTA, CDR2 FQGNSA. This CDR3 comprises 16 residues. The DNA of the CDR3 is TGTGCCAGCACCCTTAACGGACGGCGAACAACCGGGGAGCTGTTTTTT. Translated, it gives CASTLNGRRTTGELFF. The whole variable domain, remainder taken from reference TRBV7-2 and TRBJ2-2, is GAGVSQSPSNKVTEKGKDVELRCDPISGHTALYWYRQSLGQGLEFLIYFQGNSAPDKSGLPSDRFSAERTGGSVSTLTIQRTQQEDSAVYLCASTLNGRRTTGELFFGEGSRLTVL.

The J gene is TRBJ2-5, the V gene TRBV24-1, with 8 nucleotides matching TRBD1. The J segment lost 3 bases and the V segment lost 8 bases, leaving 7 bases of the junction unmatched. This CDR3 spans 14 amino acids. Germline-derived CDR1 and CDR2 are KGHDR and SFDVKD. The CDR3 loop reads CATKAGGAEETQYF. CDR3 nucleotide sequence: TGTGCCACCAAGGCAGGGGGCGCGGAAGAGACCCAGTACTTC.

The chain carries TRBV5-1 and TRBJ2-5, with D possibly matching TRBD1 (5 bases). In germline, CDR1 is SGHRS, CDR2 YFSETQ. The CDR3 has 17 residues. V lost 0 bases, J lost 5 bases, and 20 bases lay in between. CDR3 loop: CASSLGVRVGSGETQYF. The CDR3 nucleotides are TGCGCCAGCAGCTTGGGGGTCAGGGTCGGTTCGGGTGAGACCCAGTACTTC.

The chain recombines TRBV18 with TRBJ2-3; weak D call: TRBD2 (6 bases). This CDR3 is 14 amino acids long. Trimming took off 6 bases at V and 4 bases at J, with 14 bases between the two ends. Germline CDR1 KGHSH, CDR2 LQKENI. CDR3 bases: TGTGCCAGCTCGACGTCGACTAGTCCAGATACGCAGTATTTT. Protein sequence: CASSTSTSPDTQYF.

The genes are TRBV10-3 and TRBJ1-5; D is unclear. The ends were cut back, 2 bases at V and 7 bases at J, with 15 bases in the middle. Germline loops: CDR1 ENHRY, CDR2 SYGVKD. The CDR3 runs 15 residues. CDR3 bases: TGTGCCATCAGTGAGGGCTCCTTGTCTTTCCAGCCCCAGCATTTT. Its translation: CAISEGSLSFQPQHF.

V gene TRBV7-9 combines with J gene TRBJ2-5; 10 nucleotides align to TRBD2. The junction had 4 bases not matched to a gene; V was cut back by 1 base and J by 2 bases. Germline V CDR1 and CDR2: SEHNR, FQNEAQ (reference sequence). CDR3 length: 16 amino acids. The CDR3 protein is CASSLGLAGGQETQYF. The CDR3 region has the DNA TGTGCCAGCAGCTTAGGTTTAGCGGGGGGTCAAGAGACCCAGTACTTC. Combining the CDR3 with reference TRBV7-9 and TRBJ2-5 gives the whole variable domain DTGVSQNPRHKITKRGQNVTFRCDPISEHNRLYWYRQTLGQGPEFLTYFQNEAQLEKSRLLSDRFSAERPKGSFSTLEIQRTEQGDSAMYLCASSLGLAGGQETQYFGPGTRLLVL.

The rearrangement joins TRBV2 to TRBJ1-2; D ambiguous. CDR3 length equals 12 residues. The V end lost 6 bases, the J end lost 1 base, and 6 bases lay between the germline ends. CDR1 is SNHLY, CDR2 FYNNEI, per germline. In nucleotides, the CDR3 is TGTGCCAGCAGGGATGTTAACTATGGCTACACCTTC. Protein: CASRDVNYGYTF. The entire variable domain, with the rest obtained from reference TRBV2 and TRBJ1-2, is as follows: EPEVTQTPSHQVTQMGQEVILRCVPISNHLYFYWYRQILGQKVEFLVSFYNNEISEKSEIFDDQFSVERPDGSNFTLKIRSTKLEDSAMYFCASRDVNYGYTFGSGTRLTVV.

This chain connects TRBV19 to TRBJ2-2; D is perhaps TRBD1 or TRBD2 (5 bases each). CDR3 size: 16 residues. The germline CDR1 and CDR2 sequences are LNHDA and SQIVND (reference sequence). Trimming stripped 3 bases from V and 5 bases from J, with 16 bases between. CDR3 loop: CASSIKRGPLTGELFF. The CDR3 region has the DNA TGTGCCAGTAGTATTAAGAGGGGACCCTTGACCGGGGAGCTGTTTTTT.

This chain uses TRBV10-2 with TRBJ1-2, with 8 bases fitting TRBD1. V was clipped by 6 bases and J by 2 bases; unmatched bases: 11. From germline, CDR1 is WSHSY and CDR2 SAAADI. The CDR3 is made up of 16 amino acids. The CDR3 spells CASSKDWDRRNYGYTF. CDR3 nucleotides: TGCGCCAGCAGCAAAGACTGGGACAGGAGAAACTATGGCTACACCTTC.

The CDR3 sequence is CASRASGGYTDTQYF. The CDR3 region has the DNA TGTGCCAGCAGGGCTAGCGGGGGATACACAGATACGCAGTATTTT. The V gene is TRBV6-5, the J gene TRBJ2-3, with 10 positions matching TRBD2. The CDR3 consists of 15 residues. Germline assignment: CDR1 MNHEY and CDR2 SVGAGI. J lost 2 bases, V lost 6 bases, and 5 bases had no gene match.

This chain links TRBV12-3 or TRBV12-4 with TRBJ2-3, with D hard to call. Trimming removed 5 bases at V and 2 bases at J, with 2 bases between. The CDR3 is 11 amino acids. In DNA form, the CDR3 reads TGTGCCAGCAGTCACACAGATACGCAGTATTTT. It specifies CASSHTDTQYF.

The V call is TRBV5-6, the J call TRBJ2-7, with D tentatively TRBD2 (7 bases). Germline assignment: CDR1 SGHDT and CDR2 YYEEEE. The CDR3 consists of 15 residues. V dropped 3 bases and J dropped 2 bases, with 15 bases sitting between them. CDR3 in amino acids: CASSWGGAGTYEQYV. The CDR3 coding sequence is TGTGCCAGCAGCTGGGGGGGGGCCGGGACCTACGAGCAGTACGTC.

This rearrangement joins TRBV5-1 to TRBJ1-3, with D hard to call. CDR3 length: 14 amino acids. Deletions cut 4 bases from V and 9 bases from J, with 17 bases between. The germline gives CDR1 SGHRS, CDR2 YFSETQ. CDR3 region: CASSPTEPSGTIYF. The CDR3 nucleotides read TGCGCCAGCAGCCCCACAGAACCGTCGGGCACCATATATTTT.

The chain links TRBV7-8 to TRBJ2-1, with 8 positions matching TRBD1. From germline, CDR1 is SGHVS and CDR2 FQNEAQ. After removal of 0 bases from V and 6 bases from J, the junction contained 4 bases not matched to a gene. The CDR3 is 15 residues long. The CDR3 DNA reads TGTGCCAGCAGCTTAGCCTTAGACAGGGGCAATGAGCAGTTCTTC. Encoded protein: CASSLALDRGNEQFF.